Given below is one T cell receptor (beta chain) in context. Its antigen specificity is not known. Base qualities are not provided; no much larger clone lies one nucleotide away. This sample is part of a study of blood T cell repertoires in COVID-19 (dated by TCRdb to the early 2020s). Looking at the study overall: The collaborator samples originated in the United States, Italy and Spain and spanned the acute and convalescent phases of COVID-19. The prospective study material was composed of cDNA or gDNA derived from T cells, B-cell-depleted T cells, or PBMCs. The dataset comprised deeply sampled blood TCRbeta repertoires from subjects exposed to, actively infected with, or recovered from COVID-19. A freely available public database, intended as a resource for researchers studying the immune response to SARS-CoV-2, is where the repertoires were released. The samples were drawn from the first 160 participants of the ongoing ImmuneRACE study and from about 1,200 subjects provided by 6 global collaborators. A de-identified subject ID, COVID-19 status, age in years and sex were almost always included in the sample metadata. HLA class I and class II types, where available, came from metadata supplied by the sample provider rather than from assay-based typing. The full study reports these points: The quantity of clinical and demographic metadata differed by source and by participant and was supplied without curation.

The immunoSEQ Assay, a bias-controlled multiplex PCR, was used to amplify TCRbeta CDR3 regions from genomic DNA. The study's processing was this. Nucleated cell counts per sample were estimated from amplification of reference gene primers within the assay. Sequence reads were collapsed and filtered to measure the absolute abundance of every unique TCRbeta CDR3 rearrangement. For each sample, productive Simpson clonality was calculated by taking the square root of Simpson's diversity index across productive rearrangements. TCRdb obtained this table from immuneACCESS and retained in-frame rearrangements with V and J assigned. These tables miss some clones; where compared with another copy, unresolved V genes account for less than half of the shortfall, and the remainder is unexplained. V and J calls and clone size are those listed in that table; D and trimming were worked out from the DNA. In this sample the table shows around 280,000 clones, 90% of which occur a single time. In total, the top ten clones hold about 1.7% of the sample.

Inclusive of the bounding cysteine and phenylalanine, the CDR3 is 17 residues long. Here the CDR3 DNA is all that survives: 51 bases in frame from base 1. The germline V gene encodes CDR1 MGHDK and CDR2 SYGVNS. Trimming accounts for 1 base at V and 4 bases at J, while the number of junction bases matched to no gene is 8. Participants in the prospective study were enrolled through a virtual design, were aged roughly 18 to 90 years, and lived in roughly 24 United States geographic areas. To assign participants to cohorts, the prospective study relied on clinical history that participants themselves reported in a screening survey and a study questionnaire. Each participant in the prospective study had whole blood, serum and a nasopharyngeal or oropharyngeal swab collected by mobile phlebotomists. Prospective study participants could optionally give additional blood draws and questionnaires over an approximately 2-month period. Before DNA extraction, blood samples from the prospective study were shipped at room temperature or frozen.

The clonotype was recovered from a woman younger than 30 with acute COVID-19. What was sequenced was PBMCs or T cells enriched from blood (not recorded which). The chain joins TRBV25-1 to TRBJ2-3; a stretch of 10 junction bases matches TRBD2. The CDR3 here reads CASSEFGSGRGPDTQYF. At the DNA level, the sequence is TGTGCCAGCAGTGAATTTGGGAGCGGGAGGGGCCCAGATACGCAGTATTTT.